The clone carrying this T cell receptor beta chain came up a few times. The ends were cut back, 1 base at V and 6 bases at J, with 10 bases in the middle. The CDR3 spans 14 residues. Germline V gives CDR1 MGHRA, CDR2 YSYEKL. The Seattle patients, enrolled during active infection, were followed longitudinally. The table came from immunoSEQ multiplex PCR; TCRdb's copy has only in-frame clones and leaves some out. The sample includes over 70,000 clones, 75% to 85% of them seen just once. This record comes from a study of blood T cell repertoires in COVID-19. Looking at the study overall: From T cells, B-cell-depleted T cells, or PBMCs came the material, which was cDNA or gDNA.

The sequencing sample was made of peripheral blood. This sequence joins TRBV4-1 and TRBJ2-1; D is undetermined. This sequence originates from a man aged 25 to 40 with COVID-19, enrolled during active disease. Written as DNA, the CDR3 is TGCGCCAGCAGCCAAGGTCCATCATTCAATGAGCAGTTCTTC. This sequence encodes CASSQGPSFNEQFF.